The T cell receptor beta chain under discussion was sequenced for a study of blood T cell repertoires in COVID-19. Study in general: The United States, Italy and Spain supplied acute and convalescent COVID-19 samples.

Repertoires were generated with immunoSEQ multiplex PCR, while TCRdb's copy carries only in-frame clones and drops some. This sample has 23,000 or so clones, with around 81% found just once. V lost 4 bases to trimming and J lost 5 bases; unmatched junction nucleotides: 4. From germline, CDR1 is SNHLY and CDR2 FYNNEI. The CDR3 length is 14 residues. The sequencing sample was made of peripheral blood. This clonotype was sampled from a man between 65 and 79 years old with acute or convalescent COVID-19. The chain is built from TRBV2 and TRBJ1-4, with 7 bases lining up with TRBD1. CDR3 residues: CASSARTGNEKLFF. Written as DNA, the CDR3 is TGTGCCAGCAGTGCAAGGACAGGAAATGAAAAACTGTTTTTT.